This record concerns one T cell receptor beta chain sequence. Authors' methods: Quantification of nucleated cells was approximated via reference gene primer amplification. Only in-frame clones appear in the TCRdb table, and some are missing; sequencing was by immunoSEQ multiplex PCR. V and J calls and clone size are given by that table; D and trimming were obtained from the DNA. The sample has over 200,000 clones; just over 85% are singletons. Trimming stripped 2 bases from V and 0 bases from J, with 10 bases between. The germline V gene has CDR1 MNHEY and CDR2 SMNVEV (reference sequence). The CDR3 is 15 amino acids. The data were taken from a study of blood T cell repertoires in COVID-19. Study-wide context: Some COVID-19 samples were acute and others convalescent; all came from the United States, Italy and Spain. Sources were T cells, B-cell-depleted T cells, or PBMCs; the material itself was cDNA or gDNA.

The TCR originated in a man aged 30-40 years who had recovered from COVID-19. What was sequenced was peripheral blood. The chain links TRBV27 to TRBJ1-2; D perhaps matches TRBD1 (5 bases). The CDR3 spells CASSLEGVANYGYTF. CDR3 DNA: TGTGCCAGCAGTTTAGAAGGGGTAGCTAACTATGGCTACACCTTC.